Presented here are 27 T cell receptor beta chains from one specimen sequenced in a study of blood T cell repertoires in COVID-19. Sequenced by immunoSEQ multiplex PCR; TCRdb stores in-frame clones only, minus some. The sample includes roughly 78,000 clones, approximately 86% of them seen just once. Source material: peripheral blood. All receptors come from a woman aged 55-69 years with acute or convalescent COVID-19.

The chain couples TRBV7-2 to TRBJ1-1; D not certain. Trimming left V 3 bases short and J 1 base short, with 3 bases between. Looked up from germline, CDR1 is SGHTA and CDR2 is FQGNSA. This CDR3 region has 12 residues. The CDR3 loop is CASSFQNTEAFF. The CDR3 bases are TGTGCCAGCAGCTTCCAGAACACTGAAGCTTTCTTT.

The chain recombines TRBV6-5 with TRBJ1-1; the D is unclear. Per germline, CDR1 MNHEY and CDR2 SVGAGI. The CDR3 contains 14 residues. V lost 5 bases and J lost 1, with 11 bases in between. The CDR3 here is CASSPGLSNTEAFF. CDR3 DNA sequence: TGTGCCAGCAGTCCCGGACTGTCGAACACTGAAGCTTTCTTT.

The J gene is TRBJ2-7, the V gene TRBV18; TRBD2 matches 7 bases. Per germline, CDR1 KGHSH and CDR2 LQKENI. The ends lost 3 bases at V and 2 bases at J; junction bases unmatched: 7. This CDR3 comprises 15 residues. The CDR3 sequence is CASSPGRTRPYEQYF. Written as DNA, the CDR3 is TGTGCCAGCTCACCGGGTCGGACTAGACCCTACGAGCAGTACTTC.

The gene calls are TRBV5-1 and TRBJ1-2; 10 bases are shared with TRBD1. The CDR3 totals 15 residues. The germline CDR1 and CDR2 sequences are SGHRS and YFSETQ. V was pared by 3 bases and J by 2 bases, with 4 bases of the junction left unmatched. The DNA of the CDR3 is TGCGCCAGCAGCTCGGGGACAGGGGAAAACTATGGCTACACCTTC. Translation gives CASSSGTGENYGYTF.

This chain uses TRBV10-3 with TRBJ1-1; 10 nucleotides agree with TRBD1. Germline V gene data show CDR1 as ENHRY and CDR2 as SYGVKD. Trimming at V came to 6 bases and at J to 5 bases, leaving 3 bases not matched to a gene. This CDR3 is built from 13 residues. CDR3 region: CAISGQGETEAFF. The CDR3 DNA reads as TGTGCCATCAGCGGACAGGGGGAAACTGAAGCTTTCTTT.

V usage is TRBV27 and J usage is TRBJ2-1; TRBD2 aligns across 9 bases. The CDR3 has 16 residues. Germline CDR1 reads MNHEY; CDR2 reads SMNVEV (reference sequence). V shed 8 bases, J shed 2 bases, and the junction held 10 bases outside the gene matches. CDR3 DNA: TGTGCCAGCTGTGCCGAAGCGGGGGGCCCCTACAATGAGCAGTTCTTC. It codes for CASCAEAGGPYNEQFF.

In DNA, the CDR3 is TGCGCCAGCAGCCTTCGGACTAGCGGGGAGCAGTACTTC. The encoded protein is CASSLRTSGEQYF. The rearrangement links TRBV5-1 to TRBJ2-7; 11 nucleotides agree with TRBD2. CDR1 and CDR2 from the germline V gene are SGHRS and YFSETQ. After removal of 4 bases from V and 7 bases from J, the junction contained 4 bases not matched to a gene. This CDR3 has 13 amino acids.

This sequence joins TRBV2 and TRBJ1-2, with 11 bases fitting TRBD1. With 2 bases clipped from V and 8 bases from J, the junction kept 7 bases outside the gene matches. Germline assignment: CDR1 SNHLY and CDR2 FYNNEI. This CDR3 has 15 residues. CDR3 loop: CASSEYSGTGGGYTF. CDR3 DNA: TGTGCCAGCAGTGAATACTCCGGGACAGGGGGAGGCTACACCTTC.

CDR3 loop: CATRGRSDSPLHF. The CDR3 DNA follows: TGTGCCACCAGGGGGCGATCCGATTCACCCCTCCACTTT. The chain combines TRBV28 with TRBJ1-6; 8 nucleotides match TRBD1. The germline V gene has CDR1 MDHEN and CDR2 SYDVKM. Losses at the gene ends were 10 bases for V and 8 bases for J; bases not matched to a gene: 7. This CDR3 region has 13 residues.

The chain's CDR3 is CASRIAGGRETQYF. CDR3 DNA sequence: TGTGCCAGCAGGATTGCGGGGGGGCGAGAGACCCAGTACTTC. This chain links TRBV7-2 with TRBJ2-5; 9 bases map to TRBD2. The CDR3 has 14 residues. CDR1 is SGHTA, CDR2 FQGNSA, per germline. J lost 4 bases, V lost 6 bases, and 6 bases had no gene match.

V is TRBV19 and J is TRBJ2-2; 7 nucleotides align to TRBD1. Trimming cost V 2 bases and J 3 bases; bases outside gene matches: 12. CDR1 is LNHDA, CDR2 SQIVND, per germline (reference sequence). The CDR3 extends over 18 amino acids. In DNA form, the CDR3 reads TGTGCCAGTAGTATAAGGGAAATCAGCGACAGGGACACCGGGGAGCTGTTTTTT. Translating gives CASSIREISDRDTGELFF.

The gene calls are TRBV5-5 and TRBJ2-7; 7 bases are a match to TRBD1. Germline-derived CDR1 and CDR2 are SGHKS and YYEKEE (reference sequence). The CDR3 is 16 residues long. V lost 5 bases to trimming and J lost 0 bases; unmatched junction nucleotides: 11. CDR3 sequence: CASSQLGTASSYEQYF. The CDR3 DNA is TGTGCCAGCAGTCAACTCGGGACAGCCTCCTCCTACGAGCAGTACTTC.

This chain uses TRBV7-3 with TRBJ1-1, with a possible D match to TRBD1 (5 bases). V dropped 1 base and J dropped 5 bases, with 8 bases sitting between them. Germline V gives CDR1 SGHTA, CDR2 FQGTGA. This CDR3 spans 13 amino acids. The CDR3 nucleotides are TGTGCCAGCAGCTTAAGTAGACAGACTGAAGCTTTCTTT. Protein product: CASSLSRQTEAFF.

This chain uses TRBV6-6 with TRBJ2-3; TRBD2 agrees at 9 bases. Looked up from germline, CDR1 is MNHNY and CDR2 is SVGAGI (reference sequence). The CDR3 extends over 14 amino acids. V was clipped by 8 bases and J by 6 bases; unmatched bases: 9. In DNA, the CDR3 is TGTGCCAGCGGTCGCGGGAGGGCCAGGGATACGCAGTATTTT. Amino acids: CASGRGRARDTQYF.

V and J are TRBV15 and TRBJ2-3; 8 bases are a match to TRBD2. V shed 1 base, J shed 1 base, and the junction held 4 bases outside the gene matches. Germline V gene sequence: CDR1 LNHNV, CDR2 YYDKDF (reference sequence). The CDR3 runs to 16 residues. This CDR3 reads CATSRAGGGRTDTQYF. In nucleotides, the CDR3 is TGTGCCACCAGCAGAGCCGGCGGGGGGCGCACAGATACGCAGTATTTT.

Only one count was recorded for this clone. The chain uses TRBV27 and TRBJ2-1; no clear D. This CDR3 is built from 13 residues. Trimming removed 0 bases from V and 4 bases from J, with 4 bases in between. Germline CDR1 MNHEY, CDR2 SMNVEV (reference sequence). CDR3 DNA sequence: TGTGCCAGCAGTTTATCTAGATACAATGAGCAGTTCTTC. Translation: CASSLSRYNEQFF.

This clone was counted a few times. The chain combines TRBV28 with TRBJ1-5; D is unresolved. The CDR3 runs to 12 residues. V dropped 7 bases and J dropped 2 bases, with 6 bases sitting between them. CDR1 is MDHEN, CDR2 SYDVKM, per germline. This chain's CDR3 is CASMGGNQPQHF. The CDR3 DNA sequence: TGTGCCAGCATGGGAGGCAATCAGCCCCAGCATTTT.

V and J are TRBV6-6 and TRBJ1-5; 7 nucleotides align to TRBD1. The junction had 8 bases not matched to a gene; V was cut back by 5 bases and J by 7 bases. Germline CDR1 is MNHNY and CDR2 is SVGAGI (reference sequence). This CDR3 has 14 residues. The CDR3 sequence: CASSPQGVKQPQHF. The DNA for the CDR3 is TGTGCCAGCAGTCCTCAGGGGGTGAAACAGCCCCAGCATTTT.

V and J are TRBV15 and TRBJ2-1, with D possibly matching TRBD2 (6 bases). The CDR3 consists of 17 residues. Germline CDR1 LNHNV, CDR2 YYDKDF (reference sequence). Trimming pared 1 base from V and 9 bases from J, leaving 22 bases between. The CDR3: CATSRAGIGFGAGEQFF. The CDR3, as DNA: TGTGCCACCAGCAGAGCGGGGATAGGGTTCGGAGCGGGTGAGCAGTTCTTC.

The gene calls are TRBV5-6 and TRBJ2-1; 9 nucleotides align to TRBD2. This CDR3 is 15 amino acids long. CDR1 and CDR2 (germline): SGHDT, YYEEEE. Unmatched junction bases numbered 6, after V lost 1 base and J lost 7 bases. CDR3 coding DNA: TGTGCCAGCAGCTTGCGCTTAGCGGGAGCGAATGAGCAGTTCTTC. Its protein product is CASSLRLAGANEQFF.

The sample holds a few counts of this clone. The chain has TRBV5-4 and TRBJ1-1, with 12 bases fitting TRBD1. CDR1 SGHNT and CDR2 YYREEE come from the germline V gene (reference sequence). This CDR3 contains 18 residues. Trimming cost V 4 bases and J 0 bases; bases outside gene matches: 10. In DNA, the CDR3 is TGTGCCAGCAGCGCCCCGTTGGGGACAGGGGGCATGAACACTGAAGCTTTCTTT. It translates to CASSAPLGTGGMNTEAFF.

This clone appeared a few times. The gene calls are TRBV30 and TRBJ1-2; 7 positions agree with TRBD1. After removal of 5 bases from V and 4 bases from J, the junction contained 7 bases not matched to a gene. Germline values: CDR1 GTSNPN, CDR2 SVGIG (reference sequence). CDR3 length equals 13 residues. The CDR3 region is CAWARQGFYGYTF. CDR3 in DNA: TGTGCCTGGGCAAGACAGGGTTTCTATGGCTACACCTTC. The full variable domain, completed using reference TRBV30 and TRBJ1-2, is SQTIHQWPATLVQPVGSPLSLECTVEGTSNPNLYWYRQAAGRGLQLLFYSVGIGQISSEVPQNLSASRPQDRQFILSSKKLLLSDSGFYLCAWARQGFYGYTFGSGTRLTVV.

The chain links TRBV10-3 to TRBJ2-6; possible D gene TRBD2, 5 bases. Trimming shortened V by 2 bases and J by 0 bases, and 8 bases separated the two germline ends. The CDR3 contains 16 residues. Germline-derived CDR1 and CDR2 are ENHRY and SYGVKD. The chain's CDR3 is CAISESGSSGANVLTF. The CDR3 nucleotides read TGTGCCATCAGTGAGAGTGGGAGCTCTGGGGCCAACGTCCTGACTTTC.

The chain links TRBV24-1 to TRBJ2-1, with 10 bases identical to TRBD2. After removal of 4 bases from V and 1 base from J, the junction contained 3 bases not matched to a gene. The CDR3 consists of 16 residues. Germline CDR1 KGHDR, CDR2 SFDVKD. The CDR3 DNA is TGTGCCACCAGTGAGTCAGCGGGAGGGTCCTACAATGAGCAGTTCTTC. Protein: CATSESAGGSYNEQFF.

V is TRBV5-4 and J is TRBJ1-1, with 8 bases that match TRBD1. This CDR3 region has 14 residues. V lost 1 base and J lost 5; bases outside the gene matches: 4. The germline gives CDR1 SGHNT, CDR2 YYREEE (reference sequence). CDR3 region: CASSLLTGVTEAFF. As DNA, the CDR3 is TGTGCCAGCAGCTTGCTGACAGGGGTAACTGAAGCTTTCTTT.

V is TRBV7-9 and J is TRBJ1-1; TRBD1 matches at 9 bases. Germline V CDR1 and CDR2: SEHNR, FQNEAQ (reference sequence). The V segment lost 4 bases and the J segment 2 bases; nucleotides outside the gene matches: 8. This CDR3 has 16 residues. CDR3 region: CASSSAPGQGNTEAFF. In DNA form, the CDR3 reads TGTGCCAGCAGCTCAGCTCCGGGACAGGGTAACACTGAAGCTTTCTTT.

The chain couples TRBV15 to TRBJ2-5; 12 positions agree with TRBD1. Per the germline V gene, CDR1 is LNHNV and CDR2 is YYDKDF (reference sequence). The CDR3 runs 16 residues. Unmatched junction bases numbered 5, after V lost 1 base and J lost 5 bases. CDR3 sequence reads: CATSRGGTGGEETQYF. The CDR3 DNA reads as TGTGCCACCAGCAGAGGGGGGACAGGGGGCGAGGAGACCCAGTACTTC.